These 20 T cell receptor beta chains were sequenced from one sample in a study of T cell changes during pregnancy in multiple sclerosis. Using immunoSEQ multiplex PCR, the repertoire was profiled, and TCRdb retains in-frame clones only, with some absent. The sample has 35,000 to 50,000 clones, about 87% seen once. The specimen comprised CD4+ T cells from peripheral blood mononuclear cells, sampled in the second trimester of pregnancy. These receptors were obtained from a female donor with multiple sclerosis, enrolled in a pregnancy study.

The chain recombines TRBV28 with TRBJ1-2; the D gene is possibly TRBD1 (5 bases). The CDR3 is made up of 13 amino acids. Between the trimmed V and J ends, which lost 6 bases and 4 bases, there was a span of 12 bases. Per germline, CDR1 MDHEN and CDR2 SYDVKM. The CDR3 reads CASRQQEFYGYTF. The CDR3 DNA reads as TGTGCCAGCAGACAACAGGAGTTCTATGGCTACACCTTC.

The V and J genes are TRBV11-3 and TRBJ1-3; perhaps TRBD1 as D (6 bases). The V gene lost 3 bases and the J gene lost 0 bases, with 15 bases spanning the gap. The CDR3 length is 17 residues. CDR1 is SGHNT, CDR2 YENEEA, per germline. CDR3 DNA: TGTGCCAGCAGCTTTAGACGGGACACTATCTCTGGAAACACCATATATTTT. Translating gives CASSFRRDTISGNTIYF. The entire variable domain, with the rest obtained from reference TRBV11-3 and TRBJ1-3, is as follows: EAGVVQSPRYKIIEKKQPVAFWCNPISGHNTLYWYLQNLGQGPELLIRYENEEAVDDSQLPKDRFSAERLKGVDSTLKIQPAELGDSAVYLCASSFRRDTISGNTIYFGEGSWLTVV.

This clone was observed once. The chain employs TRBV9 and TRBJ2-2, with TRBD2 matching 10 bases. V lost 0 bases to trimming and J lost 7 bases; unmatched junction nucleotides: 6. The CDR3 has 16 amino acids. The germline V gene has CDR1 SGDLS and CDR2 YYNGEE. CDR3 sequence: CASSVASSGSNGELFF. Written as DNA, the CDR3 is TGTGCCAGCAGCGTAGCGTCTAGCGGGAGTAACGGGGAGCTGTTTTTT.

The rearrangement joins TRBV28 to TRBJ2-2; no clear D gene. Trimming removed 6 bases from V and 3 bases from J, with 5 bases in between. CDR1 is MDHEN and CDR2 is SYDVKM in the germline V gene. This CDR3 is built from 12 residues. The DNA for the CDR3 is TGTGCCAGCAGCCTTTACACCGGGGAGCTGTTTTTT. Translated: CASSLYTGELFF.

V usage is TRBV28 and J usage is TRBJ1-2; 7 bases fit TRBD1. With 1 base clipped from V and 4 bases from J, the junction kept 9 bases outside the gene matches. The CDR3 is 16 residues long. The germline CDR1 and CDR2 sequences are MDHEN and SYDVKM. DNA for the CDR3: TGTGCCAGCAGTTTATTTGGACAGGCACTCCTCTATGGCTACACCTTC. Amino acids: CASSLFGQALLYGYTF.

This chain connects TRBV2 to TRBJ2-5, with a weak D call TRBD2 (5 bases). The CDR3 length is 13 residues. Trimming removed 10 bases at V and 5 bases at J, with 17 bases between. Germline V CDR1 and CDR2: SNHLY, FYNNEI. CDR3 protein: CANTREIRETQYF. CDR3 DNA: TGTGCCAACACGAGGGAGATCCGGGAGACCCAGTACTTC.

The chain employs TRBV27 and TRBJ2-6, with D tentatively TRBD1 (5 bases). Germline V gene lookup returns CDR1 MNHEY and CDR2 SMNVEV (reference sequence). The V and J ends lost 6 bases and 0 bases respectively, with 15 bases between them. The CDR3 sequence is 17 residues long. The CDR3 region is CASSLTVTLSGANVLTF. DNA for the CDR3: TGTGCCAGCAGCCTGACAGTGACCCTCTCTGGGGCCAACGTCCTGACTTTC.

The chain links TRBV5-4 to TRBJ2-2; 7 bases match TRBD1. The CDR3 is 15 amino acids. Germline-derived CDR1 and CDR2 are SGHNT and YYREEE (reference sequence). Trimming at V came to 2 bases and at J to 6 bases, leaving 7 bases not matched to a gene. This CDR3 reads CASSLDREKAGELFF. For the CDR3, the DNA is TGTGCCAGCAGCTTAGACAGGGAAAAGGCCGGGGAGCTGTTTTTT.

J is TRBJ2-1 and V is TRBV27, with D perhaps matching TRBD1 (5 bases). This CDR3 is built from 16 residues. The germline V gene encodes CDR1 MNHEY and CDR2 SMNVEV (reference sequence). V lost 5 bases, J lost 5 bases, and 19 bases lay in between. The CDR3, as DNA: TGTGCCAGCAGTAGACCTACAGGAGATCCAGACAATGAGCAGTTCTTC. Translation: CASSRPTGDPDNEQFF.

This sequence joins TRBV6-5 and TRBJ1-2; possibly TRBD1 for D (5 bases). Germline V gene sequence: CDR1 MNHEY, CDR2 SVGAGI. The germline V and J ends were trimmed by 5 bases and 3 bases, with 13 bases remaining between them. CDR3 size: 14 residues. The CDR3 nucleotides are TGTGCCAGCAGTGATAGGGGTCGCTACTATGGCTACACCTTC. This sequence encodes CASSDRGRYYGYTF.

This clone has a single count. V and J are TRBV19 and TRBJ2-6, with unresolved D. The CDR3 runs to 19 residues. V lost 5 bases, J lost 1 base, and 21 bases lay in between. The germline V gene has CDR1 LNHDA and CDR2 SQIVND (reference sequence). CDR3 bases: TGTGCCAGTAGTTCCCGGGTCCTACTGCGACTTTCTGGGGCCAACGTCCTGACTTTC. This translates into CASSSRVLLRLSGANVLTF.

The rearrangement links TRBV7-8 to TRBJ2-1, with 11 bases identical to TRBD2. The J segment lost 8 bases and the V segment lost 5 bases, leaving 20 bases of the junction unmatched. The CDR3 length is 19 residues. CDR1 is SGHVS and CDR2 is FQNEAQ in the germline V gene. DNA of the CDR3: TGTGCCAGCAGCCTTAGGGTGCCCCCGACTAGCGGGATCTCCTATGAGCAGTTCTTC. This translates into CASSLRVPPTSGISYEQFF.

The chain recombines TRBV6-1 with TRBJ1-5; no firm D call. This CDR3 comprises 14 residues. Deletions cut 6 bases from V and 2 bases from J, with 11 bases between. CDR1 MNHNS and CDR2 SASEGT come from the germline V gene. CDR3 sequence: CASSHSGGNQPQHF. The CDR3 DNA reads TGTGCCAGCAGCCACTCCGGGGGCAATCAGCCCCAGCATTTT.

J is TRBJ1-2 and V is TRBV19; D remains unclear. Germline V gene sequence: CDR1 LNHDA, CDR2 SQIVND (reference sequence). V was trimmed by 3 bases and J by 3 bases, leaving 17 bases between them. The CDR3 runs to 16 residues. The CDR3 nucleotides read TGTGCCAGTAGTATTTCGTCTATGGCCACAGACTATGGCTACACCTTC. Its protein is CASSISSMATDYGYTF. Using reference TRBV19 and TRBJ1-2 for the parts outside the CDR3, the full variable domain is DGGITQSPKYLFRKEGQNVTLSCEQNLNHDAMYWYRQDPGQGLRLIYYSQIVNDFQKGDIAEGYSVSREKKESFPLTVTSAQKNPTAFYLCASSISSMATDYGYTFGSGTRLTVV.

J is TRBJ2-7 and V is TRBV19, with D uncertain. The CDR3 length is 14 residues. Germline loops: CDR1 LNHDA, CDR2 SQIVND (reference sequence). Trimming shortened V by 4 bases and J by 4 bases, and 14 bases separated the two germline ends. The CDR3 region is CASSTQSPAYEQYF. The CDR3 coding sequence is TGTGCCAGTAGTACACAGAGTCCAGCTTACGAGCAGTACTTC.

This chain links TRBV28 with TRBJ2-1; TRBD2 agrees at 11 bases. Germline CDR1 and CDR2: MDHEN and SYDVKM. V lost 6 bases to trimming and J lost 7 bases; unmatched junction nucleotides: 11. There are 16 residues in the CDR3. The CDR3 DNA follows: TGTGCCAGCAGACCCCAGCCTAGCGGGAGGCGGAATGAGCAGTTCTTC. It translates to CASRPQPSGRRNEQFF.

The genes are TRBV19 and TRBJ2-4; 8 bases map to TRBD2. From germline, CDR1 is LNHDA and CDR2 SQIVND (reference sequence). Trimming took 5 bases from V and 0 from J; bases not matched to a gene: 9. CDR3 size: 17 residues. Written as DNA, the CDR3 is TGTGCCAGTAGTCGACGGGGGGGAGAACTAGCCAAAAACATTCAGTACTTC. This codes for CASSRRGGELAKNIQYF.

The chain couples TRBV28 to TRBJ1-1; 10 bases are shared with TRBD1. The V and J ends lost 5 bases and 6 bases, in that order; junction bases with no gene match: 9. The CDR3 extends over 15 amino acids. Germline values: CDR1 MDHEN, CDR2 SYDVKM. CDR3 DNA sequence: TGTGCCAGCAGTCCACAAACGGGACAGGGGCCTGAAGCTTTCTTT. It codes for CASSPQTGQGPEAFF.

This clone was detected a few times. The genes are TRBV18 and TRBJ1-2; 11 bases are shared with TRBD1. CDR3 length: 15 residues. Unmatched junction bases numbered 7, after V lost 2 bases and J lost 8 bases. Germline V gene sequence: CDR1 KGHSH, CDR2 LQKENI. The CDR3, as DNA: TGTGCCAGCTCACCAAGAGGACAGGGGGCCTTCGGCTACACCTTC. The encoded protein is CASSPRGQGAFGYTF.

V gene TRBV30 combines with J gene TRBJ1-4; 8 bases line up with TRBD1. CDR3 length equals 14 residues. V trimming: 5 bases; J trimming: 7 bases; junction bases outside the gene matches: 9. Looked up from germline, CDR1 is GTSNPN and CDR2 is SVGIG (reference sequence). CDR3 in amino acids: CAWGPRQGSEKLFF. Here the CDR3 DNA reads TGTGCCTGGGGCCCTCGACAGGGGAGTGAAAAACTGTTTTTT.